Below, 12 T cell receptor beta chains from the same sample are listed, as sequenced in a study of early T cells in non-severe SARS-CoV-2 infection. MiXCR, run by TCRdb on the 5' RACE reads, gives a single entry per CDR3 protein. The sample includes about 49,000 distinct CDR3 sequences, around 11% seen only once; the top ten take 7.5% to 9.5%. Sequencing used whole blood. The receptor source for this set is an adult who was a healthcare worker with PCR-confirmed SARS-CoV-2 infection or an uninfected control (not recorded which).

This clonotype has ten or more counts. This chain connects TRBV12-3 or TRBV12-4 to TRBJ1-3, with D possibly being TRBD1 (6 bases). Between the trimmed V and J ends, which lost 5 bases and 3 bases, there was a span of 8 bases. CDR3 length: 13 residues. The CDR3 protein is CASSPGVGNTIYF. The CDR3 nucleotides are TGTGCCAGCAGTCCAGGGGTTGGAAACACCATATATTTT.

This clonotype appeared a few times. The chain carries TRBV4-1 and TRBJ2-7, with D uncertain. The CDR3 contains 12 residues. CDR1 is MGHRA and CDR2 is YSYEKL in the germline V gene. Trimming stripped 3 bases from V and 6 bases from J, with 9 bases between. CDR3 sequence: CASSQPYGEQYF. The CDR3 coding sequence is TGCGCCAGCAGCCAGCCATATGGCGAGCAGTACTTC.

This sequence joins TRBV28 and TRBJ1-5; no clear D. The CDR3 is 11 amino acids. V gave up 6 bases and J gave up 6 bases, with 6 bases separating them. Germline V CDR1 and CDR2: MDHEN, SYDVKM. The CDR3 region is CASSRGQPQHF. The CDR3 nucleotides read TGTGCCAGCAGCCGAGGTCAGCCCCAGCATTTT.

This clonotype was seen more than once but under ten times. The gene calls are TRBV7-3 and TRBJ2-2, with TRBD2 matching over 7 bases. Germline-derived CDR1 and CDR2 are SGHTA and FQGTGA. The V segment lost 6 bases and the J segment 1 base; nucleotides outside the gene matches: 5. The CDR3 totals 15 residues. The CDR3 region is CASSSGTMNTGELFF. As DNA, the CDR3 is TGTGCCAGCAGTTCCGGGACTATGAACACCGGGGAGCTGTTTTTT. The variable domain in full, with the rest retrieved from reference TRBV7-3 and TRBJ2-2, is GAGVSQTPSNKVTEKGKYVELRCDPISGHTALYWYRQSLGQGPEFLIYFQGTGAADDSGLPNDRFFAVRPEGSVSTLKIQRTERGDSAVYLCASSSGTMNTGELFFGEGSRLTVL.

CDR3 sequence: CASSYNRDQPQHF. The CDR3 bases are TGTGCCAGCAGTTATAACAGGGATCAGCCCCAGCATTTT. The J gene is TRBJ1-5, the V gene TRBV7-3; tentatively, D is TRBD1 (6 bases). Germline CDR1 and CDR2: SGHTA and FQGTGA. V was clipped by 6 bases and J by 5 bases, with 11 bases between them. This CDR3 has 13 residues. Based on the CDR3 plus reference TRBV7-3 and TRBJ1-5, the full variable domain is GAGVSQTPSNKVTEKGKYVELRCDPISGHTALYWYRQSLGQGPEFLIYFQGTGAADDSGLPNDRFFAVRPEGSVSTLKIQRTERGDSAVYLCASSYNRDQPQHFGDGTRLSIL.

In this sample, this clonotype turned up many times. The J gene is TRBJ2-1, the V gene TRBV12-3 or TRBV12-4; 13 nucleotides align to TRBD2. The CDR3 length is 19 residues. V lost 6 bases to trimming and J lost 4 bases; unmatched junction nucleotides: 15. The CDR3 DNA sequence: TGTGCCAGCAGCCTGACACTAGCGGGAGGGCCTACAGAATACAATGAGCAGTTCTTC. It yields the protein CASSLTLAGGPTEYNEQFF.

At least ten counts were recorded for this clonotype. This chain uses TRBV28 with TRBJ2-2, with a tentative D call TRBD2 (5 bases). Trimming stripped 7 bases from V and 7 bases from J, with 22 bases between. Germline loops: CDR1 MDHEN, CDR2 SYDVKM. CDR3 length: 16 residues. CDR3 in amino acids: CASTALSGVIHGELFF. CDR3 nucleotide sequence: TGTGCCAGCACCGCCCTCTCCGGGGTAATCCACGGGGAGCTGTTTTTT.

V and J are TRBV27 and TRBJ2-3; D is tentatively TRBD1 or TRBD2 (6 bases each). The CDR3 runs 16 residues. V was trimmed by 0 bases and J by 0 bases, leaving 10 bases between them. CDR1 MNHEY and CDR2 SMNVEV come from the germline V gene (reference sequence). The CDR3 here is CASSLSPGASTDTQYF. CDR3 sequence (DNA): TGTGCCAGCAGTTTATCCCCGGGGGCGAGCACAGATACGCAGTATTTT.

In its sample, this clonotype was seen many times. The rearrangement links TRBV6-1 to TRBJ2-2; 8 positions match TRBD1. CDR3 length equals 15 residues. V trimming: 8 bases; J trimming: 4 bases; junction bases outside the gene matches: 9. Germline-derived CDR1 and CDR2 are MNHNS and SASEGT. CDR3 loop: CASRGQGAVTGELFF. CDR3 DNA sequence: TGTGCCAGCCGAGGGCAGGGGGCTGTCACCGGGGAGCTGTTTTTT.

There are many counts of this clonotype. The chain is built from TRBV7-2 and TRBJ1-1, with D perhaps TRBD1 (5 bases). From germline, CDR1 is SGHTA and CDR2 FQGNSA. The CDR3 is made up of 16 amino acids. The V gene lost 1 base and the J gene lost 0 bases, with 12 bases spanning the gap. CDR3 in DNA: TGTGCCAGCAGCTTAGGCGCGGGACGTCTGAACACTGAAGCTTTCTTT. Its translation is CASSLGAGRLNTEAFF.

At least ten counts were recorded for this clonotype. The chain carries TRBV11-2 and TRBJ2-7; TRBD2 is a possible D gene (6 bases). This CDR3 has 14 amino acids. The V gene lost 5 bases and the J gene lost 3 bases, with 14 bases spanning the gap. The V gene's germline CDR1 is SGHAT and CDR2 FQNNGV. The CDR3 region has the DNA TGTGCCAGCAGCCTGGGGTACGGGGGCTACGAGCAGTACTTC. Amino acid sequence: CASSLGYGGYEQYF. Based on the CDR3 plus reference TRBV11-2 and TRBJ2-7, the full variable domain is EAGVAQSPRYKIIEKRQSVAFWCNPISGHATLYWYQQILGQGPKLLIQFQNNGVVDDSQLPKDRFSAERLKGVDSTLKIQPAKLEDSAVYLCASSLGYGGYEQYFGPGTRLTVT.

In its sample, this clonotype was seen a few times. The chain has TRBV28 and TRBJ1-2; D is undetermined. This CDR3 spans 12 amino acids. Germline loops: CDR1 MDHEN, CDR2 SYDVKM. The V and J ends lost 7 bases and 8 bases respectively, with 14 bases between them. The CDR3 region is CASNSGIQGYTF. CDR3 bases: TGTGCCAGCAATTCGGGGATTCAGGGCTACACCTTC.